Below, 7 T cell receptor beta chains from the same sample are listed, as sequenced in a study of PD-L1 blockade in urothelial cancer. Clones were read by immunoSEQ multiplex PCR, and TCRdb kept only the in-frame ones, dropping some. The sample yields under 100,000 clones, roughly 82% seen once. Specimen: PBMCs, collected around atezolizumab (anti-PD-L1) treatment. All receptors derive from a man between 70 and 80 years old with urothelial cancer.

In this sample, this clone turned up a few times. The chain combines TRBV12-5 with TRBJ2-1; the D gene is possibly TRBD1 (6 bases). CDR3 length equals 15 residues. Germline V CDR1 and CDR2: LGHNT, FRNRAP. V gave up 3 bases and J gave up 4 bases, with 13 bases separating them. CDR3 sequence reads: CASGFETGDYNEQFF. CDR3 nucleotides: TGTGCTAGTGGTTTCGAGACAGGAGATTACAATGAGCAGTTCTTC.

The chain has TRBV7-6 and TRBJ2-1; perhaps TRBD1 as D (6 bases). V lost 6 bases and J lost 8, with 14 bases in between. The V gene's germline CDR1 is SGHVS and CDR2 FNYEAQ. The CDR3 consists of 13 residues. The CDR3 nucleotides are TGTGCCAGCAGTCACAGGGAGCTCGATGAGCAGTTCTTC. Translating gives CASSHRELDEQFF.

The chain combines TRBV7-2 with TRBJ1-6, with D unclear. The CDR3 has 12 residues. From germline, CDR1 is SGHTA and CDR2 FQGNSA. The V gene lost 6 bases and the J gene lost 5 bases, with 5 bases spanning the gap. The CDR3 reads CASSYNNSPLHF. In nucleotides, the CDR3 is TGTGCCAGCAGTTATAATAATTCACCCCTCCACTTT.

The V and J genes are TRBV4-2 and TRBJ2-7; tentatively, D is TRBD1 (7 bases). Germline CDR1 reads LGHNA; CDR2 reads YNFKEQ. The CDR3 runs to 16 residues. The V gene lost 0 bases and the J gene lost 2 bases, with 14 bases spanning the gap. The DNA of the CDR3 is TGTGCCAGCAGCCAAGATCCCCAGGGGGGCCCCTACGAGCAGTACTTC. It yields the protein CASSQDPQGGPYEQYF.

The genes are TRBV10-3 and TRBJ2-5, with 14 positions matching TRBD2. J gave up 4 bases and V 4 bases, and 11 bases lay outside the gene matches. Germline CDR1 is ENHRY and CDR2 is SYGVKD. The CDR3 contains 18 residues. Here the CDR3 reads CAISVSPGLAGAGETQYF. CDR3 bases: TGTGCCATCAGTGTCTCCCCGGGACTAGCGGGAGCGGGAGAGACCCAGTACTTC.

This chain uses TRBV7-8 with TRBJ1-1; D is undetermined. V was trimmed by 5 bases and J by 8 bases, leaving 12 bases between them. Germline V lookup: CDR1 SGHVS, CDR2 FQNEAQ. The CDR3 contains 12 residues. CDR3 in amino acids: CASSPVGVEAFF. CDR3 nucleotide sequence: TGTGCCAGCAGCCCCGTCGGGGTGGAAGCTTTCTTT.

The table lists this clone with a count of one. V is TRBV15 and J is TRBJ1-2; TRBD1 agrees at 8 bases. The CDR3 loop spans 14 amino acids. Trimming removed 1 base from V and 5 bases from J; junction bases left unmatched: 3. CDR1 is LNHNV and CDR2 is YYDKDF in the germline V gene (reference sequence). CDR3 DNA: TGTGCCACCAGCAGAGTCGGACAGGGATATGGCTACACCTTC. Translated: CATSRVGQGYGYTF.